These 22 T cell receptor beta chains originate from one sample sequenced in a study of cytomegalovirus exposure and HLA in healthy donors. PCR used 60 Vbeta primers and 13 Jbeta primers. TCRdb keeps only in-frame clones here, not all; method: immunoSEQ multiplex PCR. This listing includes approximately 40,000 clones. Input material: PBMCs. These receptors all come from a human donor in good health.

The chain combines TRBV4-1 with TRBJ2-1, with D perhaps matching TRBD2 (6 bases). The CDR3 runs to 14 residues. Germline assignment: CDR1 MGHRA and CDR2 YSYEKL. The V end was cut by 6 bases, the J end by 3 bases, with 12 bases between. Written as DNA, the CDR3 is TGCGCCAGCAGTCCCGGGACTGTCTACAATGAGCAGTTCTTC. Encoded protein: CASSPGTVYNEQFF.

J is TRBJ1-6 and V is TRBV4-1; 7 bases agree with TRBD1. CDR1 is MGHRA, CDR2 YSYEKL, per germline. Trimming cost V 0 bases and J 2 bases; bases outside gene matches: 4. This CDR3 region has 17 residues. The CDR3 DNA is TGCGCCAGCAGCCAAGATGGGACAGAGACCTATAATTCACCCCTCCACTTT. It specifies CASSQDGTETYNSPLHF.

J is TRBJ1-6 and V is TRBV13; D is unclear. This CDR3 contains 14 residues. Germline loops: CDR1 PRHDT, CDR2 FYEKMQ (reference sequence). Trimming cost V 7 bases and J 0 bases, with 7 bases left between them. CDR3 sequence reads: CASTLSSYNSPLHF. DNA for the CDR3: TGTGCCAGCACTCTAAGCTCCTATAATTCACCCCTCCACTTT. Full variable domain (rest looked up from reference TRBV13 and TRBJ1-6): AAGVIQSPRHLIKEKRETATLKCYPIPRHDTVYWYQQGPGQDPQFLISFYEKMQSDKGSIPDRFSAQQFSDYHSELNMSSLELGDSALYFCASTLSSYNSPLHFGNGTRLTVT.

The V call is TRBV19, the J call TRBJ2-1, with D perhaps TRBD1 (5 bases). V was pared by 3 bases and J by 1 base, with 7 bases between. CDR1 LNHDA and CDR2 SQIVND come from the germline V gene (reference sequence). The CDR3 spans 14 residues. The CDR3 sequence: CASSIRTSYNEQFF. In DNA form, the CDR3 reads TGTGCCAGTAGTATCCGGACATCCTACAATGAGCAGTTCTTC.

The CDR3 DNA sequence: TGTGCCACCGTGGGGCAACTAGCCGCCTACGAGCAGTACTTC. Protein: CATVGQLAAYEQYF. V is TRBV28 and J is TRBJ2-7; D is possibly TRBD2 (6 bases). The germline CDR1 and CDR2 sequences are MDHEN and SYDVKM. The CDR3 extends over 14 amino acids. Trimming took off 10 bases at V and 2 bases at J, with 18 bases between the two ends. The full variable domain, with the rest looked up from reference TRBV28 and TRBJ2-7, is DVKVTQSSRYLVKRTGEKVFLECVQDMDHENMFWYRQDPGLGLRLIYFSYDVKMKEKGDIPEGYSVSREKKERFSLILESASTNQTSMYLCATVGQLAAYEQYFGPGTRLTVT.

The chain employs TRBV4-1 and TRBJ2-7, with D possibly matching TRBD1 (6 bases). The germline CDR1 and CDR2 sequences are MGHRA and YSYEKL. The CDR3 extends over 15 amino acids. Trimming shortened V by 4 bases and J by 2 bases, and 15 bases separated the two germline ends. CDR3 DNA sequence: TGCGCCAGCAGCCTCGACGAGACAGGCACCTACGAGCAGTACTTC. Its protein is CASSLDETGTYEQYF.

The chain uses TRBV6-6 and TRBJ2-7, with D perhaps matching TRBD2 (5 bases). The CDR3 is 15 residues long. Trimming left V 8 bases short and J 0 bases short, with 17 bases between. The V gene's germline CDR1 is MNHNY and CDR2 SVGAGI (reference sequence). The CDR3 sequence is CASRAEAGSSYEQYF. The CDR3 DNA is TGTGCCAGCCGTGCAGAGGCGGGCAGCTCCTACGAGCAGTACTTC.

This chain links TRBV19 with TRBJ1-1; D is perhaps TRBD1 (6 bases). The CDR3 totals 16 residues. Looked up from germline, CDR1 is LNHDA and CDR2 is SQIVND (reference sequence). V was cut by 4 bases and J by 4 bases, with 19 bases left in between. CDR3 bases: TGTGCCAGTAGTACCCAATCAGTATTGGGGGCCACTGAAGCTTTCTTT. The encoded protein is CASSTQSVLGATEAFF.

This chain links TRBV5-4 with TRBJ2-5; possible D gene TRBD1, 5 bases. CDR1 and CDR2 (germline): SGHNT, YYREEE (reference sequence). The CDR3 is 13 amino acids. Trimming cost V 4 bases and J 3 bases, with 10 bases left between them. CDR3 sequence reads: CASSGAVEETQYF. Here the CDR3 DNA reads TGTGCCAGCAGCGGGGCAGTAGAAGAGACCCAGTACTTC. The variable domain in full, with the rest retrieved from reference TRBV5-4 and TRBJ2-5, is ETGVTQSPTHLIKTRGQQVTLRCSSQSGHNTVSWYQQALGQGPQFIFQYYREEENGRGNFPPRFSGLQFPNYSSELNVNALELDDSALYLCASSGAVEETQYFGPGTRLLVL.

V is TRBV30 and J is TRBJ2-7; D is perhaps TRBD1 (5 bases). This CDR3 contains 16 residues. V was clipped by 2 bases and J by 2 bases, with 19 bases between them. CDR1 and CDR2 from the germline V gene are GTSNPN and SVGIG (reference sequence). CDR3 residues: CAWSLPYGTGAYEQYF. As DNA, the CDR3 is TGTGCCTGGAGTCTCCCCTATGGTACAGGTGCCTACGAGCAGTACTTC.

The gene calls are TRBV19 and TRBJ2-7; a weak D match, TRBD1 (5 bases). The V gene's germline CDR1 is LNHDA and CDR2 SQIVND (reference sequence). The CDR3 has 14 amino acids. V shed 5 bases and J shed 3 bases, with 14 bases lying between them. CDR3 residues: CASSAHHRGYEQYF. As DNA, the CDR3 is TGTGCCAGTAGTGCACATCATAGGGGCTACGAGCAGTACTTC.

J is TRBJ2-7 and V is TRBV7-2; tentatively, D is TRBD1 (7 bases). CDR1 SGHTA and CDR2 FQGNSA come from the germline V gene. The CDR3 extends over 14 amino acids. Trimming removed 0 bases at V and 6 bases at J, with 12 bases between. In DNA form, the CDR3 reads TGTGCCAGCAGCTTAGCGCAGGGGGGATTCGAGCAGTACTTC. Protein sequence: CASSLAQGGFEQYF. Full variable domain (rest looked up from reference TRBV7-2 and TRBJ2-7): GAGVSQSPSNKVTEKGKDVELRCDPISGHTALYWYRQSLGQGLEFLIYFQGNSAPDKSGLPSDRFSAERTGGSVSTLTIQRTQQEDSAVYLCASSLAQGGFEQYFGPGTRLTVT.

This chain links TRBV5-1 with TRBJ2-3; 15 bases match TRBD2. Per the germline V gene, CDR1 is SGHRS and CDR2 is YFSETQ. The junction had 4 bases not matched to a gene; V was cut back by 3 bases and J by 5 bases. This CDR3 is built from 16 residues. The CDR3 spells CASSSGTSGGLDTQYF. The CDR3 region has the DNA TGCGCCAGCAGCTCCGGGACTAGCGGGGGGTTAGATACGCAGTATTTT.

The chain combines TRBV7-9 with TRBJ2-1; 8 nucleotides agree with TRBD2. CDR3 size: 16 residues. V gave up 5 bases and J gave up 4 bases; unmatched junction bases: 10. The germline V gene encodes CDR1 SEHNR and CDR2 FQNEAQ (reference sequence). The CDR3 DNA sequence: TGTGCCAGCAGCCCGCCCCGGGGGGGCGGATACAATGAGCAGTTCTTC. Protein product: CASSPPRGGGYNEQFF. Full variable domain (rest looked up from reference TRBV7-9 and TRBJ2-1): DTGVSQNPRHKITKRGQNVTFRCDPISEHNRLYWYRQTLGQGPEFLTYFQNEAQLEKSRLLSDRFSAERPKGSFSTLEIQRTEQGDSAMYLCASSPPRGGGYNEQFFGPGTRLTVL.

The chain has TRBV29-1 and TRBJ2-7; 7 nucleotides line up with TRBD1. CDR1 SQVTM and CDR2 ANQGSEA come from the germline V gene. V trimming: 1 base; J trimming: 2 bases; junction bases outside the gene matches: 2. This CDR3 contains 13 residues. The CDR3 region is CSVEGQGPYEQYF. CDR3 DNA sequence: TGCAGCGTTGAAGGACAGGGCCCCTACGAGCAGTACTTC.

This sequence joins TRBV4-2 and TRBJ1-5, with a possible D match to TRBD1 (5 bases). The CDR3 has 14 amino acids. Germline CDR1 and CDR2: LGHNA and YNFKEQ. Trimming removed 0 bases at V and 6 bases at J, with 9 bases between. The CDR3 region has the DNA TGTGCCAGCAGCCAAGACAGGGCGTTTCAGCCCCAGCATTTT. Translating it yields CASSQDRAFQPQHF.

This chain links TRBV11-2 with TRBJ2-3; D is perhaps TRBD1 (5 bases). Between the trimmed V and J ends, which lost 4 bases and 5 bases, there was a span of 7 bases. CDR3 size: 12 residues. Germline CDR1 and CDR2: SGHAT and FQNNGV. CDR3 sequence reads: CASSSQGDTQYF. The CDR3 DNA reads as TGTGCCAGCAGCTCTCAGGGAGATACGCAGTATTTT.

The CDR3 region is CASSPGDFINTEAFF. CDR3 DNA sequence: TGTGCCAGCAGTCCCGGGGACTTCATCAACACTGAAGCTTTCTTT. The rearrangement joins TRBV6-6 to TRBJ1-1, with a possible D match to TRBD1 (5 bases). The CDR3 contains 15 residues. CDR1 is MNHNY, CDR2 SVGAGI, per germline (reference sequence). Deletions cut 5 bases from V and 2 bases from J, with 15 bases between.

The genes are TRBV5-5 and TRBJ1-1; 7 bases map to TRBD1. Per germline, CDR1 SGHKS and CDR2 YYEKEE (reference sequence). This CDR3 region has 13 residues. V lost 2 bases and J lost 5; bases outside the gene matches: 3. CDR3 in amino acids: CASSFSTGTEAFF. As DNA, the CDR3 is TGTGCCAGCAGCTTCTCGACAGGGACTGAAGCTTTCTTT.

V is TRBV2 and J is TRBJ2-7; 9 nucleotides line up with TRBD1. The CDR3 loop spans 11 amino acids. J gave up 5 bases and V 9 bases, and 2 bases lay outside the gene matches. The germline CDR1 and CDR2 sequences are SNHLY and FYNNEI. The CDR3 is CARGTGNEQYF. The CDR3, as DNA: TGTGCCAGGGGGACAGGGAACGAGCAGTACTTC.

The chain recombines TRBV6-6 with TRBJ2-7, with 8 bases matching TRBD1. From germline, CDR1 is MNHNY and CDR2 SVGAGI (reference sequence). The CDR3 has 14 amino acids. V lost 6 bases and J lost 0; bases outside the gene matches: 4. The CDR3 is CASSSGQASYEQYF. The CDR3 nucleotides are TGTGCCAGCAGCTCGGGACAGGCCTCCTACGAGCAGTACTTC.

For this clone: No conserved phenylalanine or tryptophan ends this CDR3, so it is likely a read error. The chain carries TRBV6-5 and TRBJ1-2, with TRBD1 identical over 7 bases. The CDR3 length is 13 residues. Germline trimming cut 8 bases from V and 9 bases from J; bases unmatched to any gene: 12. The V gene's germline CDR1 is MNHEY and CDR2 SVGAGI. The CDR3, as DNA: TGTGCCAGCGCGGGACAGAGCGACCGCAGCTACACCTCC. Amino acid sequence: CASAGQSDRSYTS.